This TCR beta chain was identified in a study of T cell responses to AZD1222 COVID-19 vaccine. Study outcomes and limitations: White British ancestry dominated among donors, who included more females, and clonal diversity was possibly underestimated. Repertoires in all cases were sampled only once the peak T cell response had passed.

TCRdb keeps only in-frame clones here, not all; method: immunoSEQ multiplex PCR. This table holds over 100,000 clones, roughly 87% found once. As concerns this clone: Its cognate antigen is unknown.

V lost 1 base, J lost 8 bases, and 4 bases stayed unmatched. The CDR3 is 16 amino acids. Germline CDR1 LGHNA, CDR2 YSLEER. The clonotype originates from an adult in good health. The material was peripheral blood, obtained on day 0 of AZD1222 vaccination. The gene calls are TRBV4-3 and TRBJ2-1; TRBD2 matches at 14 bases. CDR3 residues: CASSQAGTSGSDEQFF. CDR3 bases: TGCGCCAGCAGCCAAGCCGGGACTAGCGGGAGTGATGAGCAGTTCTTC.